This is a list of T cell receptor beta chains from one sample in a study of blood T cell repertoires in COVID-19. The table came from immunoSEQ multiplex PCR; TCRdb's copy has only in-frame clones and leaves some out. This table holds 150,000 to 200,000 clones, 90% found once. The specimen was peripheral blood. These receptors were taken from a man between 45 and 60 years old with acute or convalescent COVID-19. Both conserved end residues are part of each CDR3. Fields, in order: J gene, V gene, clone size, D gene, CDR3 length, CDR3 protein, CDR3 DNA. The D gene is left open where the match is weak. Expanded clones are given a class, and other clones once, few, many or no size at all.

TRBJ1-1,TRBV3-1/TRBV3-2,-,-,14,CASSEQGVGTEAFF,TGTGCCAGCAGCGAACAGGGTGTGGGCACTGAAGCTTTCTTT
TRBJ2-7,TRBV6-5,-,TRBD2,15,CASSYSVAGVGEQYF,TGTGCCAGCAGTTACTCAGTAGCGGGAGTCGGGGAGCAGTACTTC
TRBJ1-3,TRBV7-9,-,TRBD1,14,CASRSDREGNTIYF,TGTGCCAGCAGGTCGGACAGGGAAGGAAACACCATATATTTT
TRBJ2-7,TRBV3-1/TRBV3-2,-,-,14,CASSQPGIPYEQYF,TGTGCCAGCAGCCAACCCGGGATCCCTTACGAGCAGTACTTC
TRBJ1-2,TRBV4-3,-,TRBD1,13,CASSLGQGSGYTF,TGCGCCAGCAGCCTGGGACAGGGCTCTGGCTACACCTTC
TRBJ1-2,TRBV12-2,-,-,15,CASRPPDGVSYGYTF,TGTGCAAGTCGCCCCCCTGACGGGGTTAGCTATGGCTACACCTTC
TRBJ1-5,TRBV5-3,once,-,15,CAKSSQDRLGQPQHF,TGTGCCAAAAGCTCCCAAGACAGGTTGGGTCAGCCCCAGCATTTT
TRBJ2-7,TRBV29-1,-,-,13,CSVELGSSYEQYF,TGCAGCGTTGAATTGGGGAGCTCCTACGAGCAGTACTTC
TRBJ1-5,TRBV27,-,-,13,CASSPYSNQPQHF,TGTGCCAGCAGTCCGTATAGCAATCAGCCCCAGCATTTT
TRBJ2-2,TRBV7-3,-,-,16,CASSPLGGADTGELFF,TGTGCCAGCAGCCCCTTGGGCGGGGCGGACACCGGGGAGCTGTTTTTT
TRBJ2-3,TRBV4-1,-,-,17,CASSQDGGGRVTDTQYF,TGCGCCAGCAGCCAAGATGGGGGCGGGAGAGTCACAGATACGCAGTATTTT
TRBJ1-1,TRBV30,-,TRBD1,15,CAWSRGQGLNTEAFF,TGTGCCTGGAGCCGGGGACAGGGTTTAAACACTGAAGCTTTCTTT
TRBJ2-1,TRBV30,-,-,14,CAWTFGGTTNEQFF,TGTGCCTGGACCTTTGGGGGCACGACCAATGAGCAGTTCTTC
TRBJ2-2,TRBV3-1/TRBV3-2,-,TRBD1,16,CASSQVGQGAGGELFF,TGTGCCAGCAGCCAAGTCGGTCAGGGGGCCGGAGGGGAGCTGTTTTTT
TRBJ2-3,TRBV11-2,-,TRBD2,16,CASSLGSSGGTDTQYF,TGTGCCAGCAGCTTAGGATCTAGCGGGGGCACAGATACGCAGTATTTT
TRBJ2-1,TRBV27,-,-,15,CASSLEPGSYNEQFF,TGTGCCAGCAGTTTGGAGCCTGGGTCCTACAATGAGCAGTTCTTC
TRBJ1-2,TRBV6-1,-,-,14,CASSELWSDYGYTF,TGTGCCAGCAGTGAGCTCTGGTCGGACTATGGCTACACCTTC
TRBJ1-2,TRBV30,few,TRBD1,12,CAYIRDRGSLFF,TGTGCCTACATCCGGGACAGGGGGTCCTTATTCTTC
TRBJ2-7,TRBV13,-,-,13,CASSVDTSYEQYF,TGTGCCAGCAGCGTGGACACATCCTACGAGCAGTACTTC
TRBJ2-7,TRBV13,-,-,14,CASSPPTGSYEQYF,TGTGCCAGCAGCCCCCCTACGGGGAGCTACGAGCAGTACTTC
TRBJ2-3,TRBV27,-,TRBD2,15,CASRTLAGEGDTQYF,TGTGCCAGCAGGACGCTGGCGGGAGAGGGGGATACGCAGTATTTT
TRBJ1-1,TRBV27,-,-,14,CASRVGVRDTEAFF,TGTGCCAGCAGGGTAGGGGTTCGGGACACTGAAGCTTTCTTT
TRBJ2-6,TRBV27,-,-,15,CASSLNDRRANVLTF,TGTGCCAGCAGTTTAAACGACAGGAGGGCCAACGTCCTGACTTTC
TRBJ2-2,TRBV10-3,-,TRBD2,15,CAISASGGNTGELFF,TGTGCCATCAGTGCGAGCGGGGGGAACACCGGGGAGCTGTTTTTT
TRBJ2-7,TRBV28,many,TRBD1,16,CASSWSLRQGGYEQYF,TGTGCCAGCAGTTGGTCCCTAAGACAGGGGGGCTACGAGCAGTACTTC
TRBJ2-1,TRBV7-2,-,TRBD2,16,CASSYSGPPPYNEQFF,TGTGCCAGCAGTTATAGCGGGCCCCCGCCGTACAATGAGCAGTTCTTC
TRBJ1-4,TRBV5-3,-,-,17,CARSLVQGFPTGEKLFF,TGTGCCAGAAGCTTGGTACAGGGCTTCCCCACGGGGGAAAAACTGTTTTTT
TRBJ1-6,TRBV27,-,-,16,CASSLLPGEGSSPLHF,TGTGCCAGCAGTTTACTCCCCGGGGAGGGTAGTTCACCCCTCCACTTT
TRBJ2-2,TRBV7-3,-,TRBD1,17,CASSLGGRGRNTGELFF,TGTGCCAGCAGCCTAGGGGGCAGGGGACGGAACACCGGGGAGCTGTTTTTT
TRBJ2-7,TRBV12-3/TRBV12-4,-,-,13,CASSLARQNEQYF,TGTGCCAGCAGTTTAGCGCGGCAGAATGAGCAGTACTTC
TRBJ1-1,TRBV10-3,-,TRBD1,13,CAISAGQEGEAFF,TGTGCCATCAGTGCGGGACAGGAGGGTGAAGCTTTCTTT
TRBJ1-2,TRBV7-9,-,-,13,CASSLGAVDGYTF,TGTGCCAGCAGCCTAGGGGCCGTCGATGGCTACACCTTC